A single sample is the source of the 17 T cell receptor beta chains below, sequenced in a study of control samples from healthy donors and cancer patients. Clones were sequenced by immunoSEQ multiplex PCR, and TCRdb holds only the in-frame ones, with some missing. The table shows 99,000 or so clones, with under 90% occurring only once. Sample: blood. These receptors were taken from a woman aged 50 to 60 in good health.

The V and J genes are TRBV5-1 and TRBJ1-2, with 11 bases that match TRBD1. The CDR3 spans 13 residues. Germline V gene data show CDR1 as SGHRS and CDR2 as YFSETQ. The V segment lost 4 bases and the J segment 8 bases; nucleotides outside the gene matches: 4. The CDR3 loop is CASSTGQGDGYTF. DNA for the CDR3: TGCGCCAGCAGCACGGGACAGGGGGACGGCTACACCTTC. The full variable domain, completed using reference TRBV5-1 and TRBJ1-2, is KAGVTQTPRYLIKTRGQQVTLSCSPISGHRSVSWYQQTPGQGLQFLFEYFSETQRNKGNFPGRFSGRQFSNSRSEMNVSTLELGDSALYLCASSTGQGDGYTFGSGTRLTVV.

The chain carries TRBV7-2 and TRBJ1-5; weak D call: TRBD1 (5 bases). CDR3 size: 19 residues. The ends were cut back, 1 base at V and 0 bases at J, with 19 bases in the middle. Germline-derived CDR1 and CDR2 are SGHTA and FQGNSA. CDR3: CASSLENGRRGLSNQPQHF. CDR3 bases: TGTGCCAGCAGCTTAGAAAATGGCAGGAGGGGCCTTAGCAATCAGCCCCAGCATTTT.

The chain is built from TRBV28 and TRBJ1-6; D is unclear. CDR3 size: 11 residues. Germline CDR1 MDHEN, CDR2 SYDVKM. The germline V and J ends were trimmed by 3 bases and 9 bases, with 3 bases remaining between them. The CDR3 loop is CASSFGSPLHF. The CDR3, as DNA: TGTGCCAGCAGTTTTGGTTCACCCCTCCACTTT. The full variable domain, its missing parts supplied by reference TRBV28 and TRBJ1-6, is DVKVTQSSRYLVKRTGEKVFLECVQDMDHENMFWYRQDPGLGLRLIYFSYDVKMKEKGDIPEGYSVSREKKERFSLILESASTNQTSMYLCASSFGSPLHFGNGTRLTVT.

V gene TRBV19 combines with J gene TRBJ1-5, with D possibly being TRBD1 (6 bases). Deletions cut 3 bases from V and 6 bases from J, with 12 bases between. The CDR3 covers 14 residues. The germline CDR1 and CDR2 sequences are LNHDA and SQIVND (reference sequence). As DNA, the CDR3 is TGTGCCAGTAGTATTGAGGGGGGTGGTCAGCCCCAGCATTTT. This encodes CASSIEGGGQPQHF. The whole variable domain, remainder taken from reference TRBV19 and TRBJ1-5, is DGGITQSPKYLFRKEGQNVTLSCEQNLNHDAMYWYRQDPGQGLRLIYYSQIVNDFQKGDIAEGYSVSREKKESFPLTVTSAQKNPTAFYLCASSIEGGGQPQHFGDGTRLSIL.

The chain joins TRBV6-4 to TRBJ2-1; D call uncertain. This CDR3 spans 14 amino acids. CDR1 MRHNA and CDR2 SNTAGT come from the germline V gene. Deletions cut 5 bases from V and 8 bases from J, with 16 bases between. CDR3 sequence: CASSMDGPQHEQFF. CDR3 nucleotide sequence: TGTGCCAGCAGTATGGACGGCCCCCAACATGAGCAGTTCTTC.

V usage is TRBV7-6 and J usage is TRBJ2-1; tentative D call: TRBD2 (5 bases). V dropped 3 bases and J dropped 1 base, with 16 bases sitting between them. This CDR3 has 17 amino acids. Germline CDR1 is SGHVS and CDR2 is FNYEAQ. CDR3 loop: CASSLNVAGTSYNEQFF. The CDR3 DNA is TGTGCCAGCAGCTTGAACGTGGCGGGTACTTCCTACAATGAGCAGTTCTTC. The entire variable domain, with the rest obtained from reference TRBV7-6 and TRBJ2-1, is as follows: GAGVSQSPRYKVTKRGQDVALRCDPISGHVSLYWYRQALGQGPEFLTYFNYEAQQDKSGLPNDRFSAERPEGSISTLTIQRTEQRDSAMYRCASSLNVAGTSYNEQFFGPGTRLTVL.

This chain links TRBV14 with TRBJ1-6; D not resolved. Trimming shortened V by 4 bases and J by 0 bases, and 10 bases separated the two germline ends. This CDR3 is built from 16 residues. Germline loops: CDR1 SGHDN, CDR2 FVKESK. The CDR3 protein is CASSRDQSSYNSPLHF. The CDR3 region has the DNA TGTGCCAGCAGCCGCGATCAGAGCTCCTATAATTCACCCCTCCACTTT.

The chain recombines TRBV6-5 with TRBJ2-4, with D perhaps being TRBD1 or TRBD2 (5 bases each). CDR3 length: 12 amino acids. Trimming removed 7 bases from V and 3 bases from J, with 7 bases in between. Germline CDR1 reads MNHEY; CDR2 reads SVGAGI. The CDR3 protein is CASMGVKNIQYF. As DNA, the CDR3 is TGTGCCAGCATGGGGGTCAAAAACATTCAGTACTTC.

The rearrangement links TRBV18 to TRBJ1-3, with 10 nucleotides matching TRBD1. With V trimmed by 8 bases and J by 0 bases, 10 bases remained unmatched. This CDR3 comprises 17 residues. Germline loops: CDR1 KGHSH, CDR2 LQKENI. CDR3 bases: TGTGCCAGCGGAACCGGACAGGGGGTCGGCTCTGGAAACACCATATATTTT. Amino acids: CASGTGQGVGSGNTIYF.

The chain couples TRBV6-2 or TRBV6-3 to TRBJ1-6, with unresolved D. CDR3 length: 14 residues. The germline V gene has CDR1 MNHEY and CDR2 SVGEGT. Trimming removed 6 bases from V and 7 bases from J, with 13 bases in between. The CDR3 DNA sequence: TGTGCCAGCAGCCAAGGGAGCCGCAATTCACCCCTCCACTTT. Translated: CASSQGSRNSPLHF.

This rearrangement joins TRBV6-5 to TRBJ1-5; tentatively, D is TRBD1 (5 bases). V gave up 5 bases and J gave up 6 bases, with 14 bases separating them. CDR1 and CDR2 from the germline V gene are MNHEY and SVGAGI. The CDR3 is made up of 14 amino acids. The CDR3 nucleotides read TGTGCCAGCAGTCTTCAGGGAGGGAGTCAGCCCCAGCATTTT. This encodes CASSLQGGSQPQHF.

The chain is built from TRBV5-1 and TRBJ2-7; D possibly corresponds to TRBD2 (6 bases). This CDR3 contains 14 residues. V lost 2 bases, J lost 3 bases, and 12 bases lay in between. CDR1 and CDR2 (germline): SGHRS, YFSETQ. CDR3 in amino acids: CASSFTSQFYEQYF. DNA for the CDR3: TGCGCCAGCAGCTTCACTAGCCAATTCTACGAGCAGTACTTC.

The V gene is TRBV3-1 (or the pseudogene TRBV3-2), the J gene TRBJ1-6; no firm D call. Looked up from germline, CDR1 is LGHDT and CDR2 is YNNKEL (reference sequence). Trimming removed 1 base at V and 10 bases at J, with 11 bases between. The CDR3 length is 14 residues. CDR3: CASSQGLGWSPLHF. DNA of the CDR3: TGTGCCAGCAGCCAAGGTCTGGGTTGGTCACCCCTCCACTTT.

The gene calls are TRBV27 and TRBJ2-3; D remains unclear. This CDR3 spans 16 amino acids. Trimming removed 1 base at V and 4 bases at J, with 15 bases between. Germline V gene data show CDR1 as MNHEY and CDR2 as SMNVEV (reference sequence). The CDR3 DNA follows: TGTGCCAGCAGTTTATTGGTCCTAGGCAGACCAGATACGCAGTATTTT. It encodes CASSLLVLGRPDTQYF.

The chain couples TRBV27 to TRBJ2-5; 12 bases are a match to TRBD2. The CDR3 covers 21 residues. Germline V gene sequence: CDR1 MNHEY, CDR2 SMNVEV (reference sequence). With V trimmed by 2 bases and J by 2 bases, 18 bases remained unmatched. The CDR3: CASSLTSPSSGGVTEQETQYF. As DNA, the CDR3 is TGTGCCAGCAGTTTAACGTCCCCATCTAGCGGGGGGGTTACTGAACAAGAGACCCAGTACTTC.

The chain couples TRBV6-4 to TRBJ2-2; TRBD1 or TRBD2 may be the D gene (6 bases each). The V end lost 4 bases, the J end lost 4 bases, and 10 bases lay between the germline ends. Germline lookup yields CDR1 MRHNA and CDR2 SNTAGT. There are 14 residues in the CDR3. The CDR3 region has the DNA TGTGCCAGCAGTGCAGAGGGGGGCACCGGGGAGCTGTTTTTT. It specifies CASSAEGGTGELFF.

This clone was detected only a few times. This sample also contains other DNA sequences that code for the same CDR3. The rearrangement uses TRBV12-3 or TRBV12-4 and TRBJ1-1; D remains ambiguous. Trimming took 3 bases from V and 5 from J, leaving 7 bases between them. There are 12 residues in the CDR3. CDR3 nucleotides: TGTGCCAGCAGTTTCGAAGTAACTGAAGCTTTCTTT. Protein sequence: CASSFEVTEAFF.